These T cell receptor beta chains were read from a single sample in a study of shared clonotypes between healthy human individuals. Some clones are missing from TCRdb's copy, which holds only in-frame ones; the method was immunoSEQ multiplex PCR. The repertoire has 2 million to 3 million clones, approximately 93% of them found once; the top ten carry around 0.37%. Sample: naive CD4+ T cells from PBMCs. The receptor set was obtained from a man aged 18 to 30 in good health. Some clones in this sample may be carry-over from other donors' samples. The CDR3 runs from the conserved cysteine through the conserved F or W. The D gene is left open where the match is weak. A row's size may be missing; if present it is once, few, many or a size class.

J: TRBJ2-5
size: .
length: 14
D: .
V: TRBV6-6
DNA: TGTGCCAGCAAACAAGGACAGTCGCCAGAGACCCAGTACTTC
CDR3: CASKQGQSPETQYF

J: TRBJ1-4
size: .
length: 13
D: .
V: TRBV11-3
DNA: TGTGCCAGCAGCTTGGGTCCTGGGGAAAAACTGTTTTTT
CDR3: CASSLGPGEKLFF

J: TRBJ2-7
size: .
length: 11
D: .
V: TRBV29-1
DNA: TGCAGCGTTGGGCTGGGATCCGAGCAGTACTTC
CDR3: CSVGLGSEQYF

J: TRBJ2-1
size: .
length: 15
D: .
V: TRBV7-2
DNA: TGTGCCAGCAGCTTAGGACGGGGCTCTTACAATGAGCAGTTCTTC
CDR3: CASSLGRGSYNEQFF

J: TRBJ2-1
size: .
length: 15
D: .
V: TRBV7-2
DNA: TGTGCCAGCAGCGCCGGGGGGCGGGACTACAATGAGCAGTTCTTC
CDR3: CASSAGGRDYNEQFF

J: TRBJ1-2
size: .
length: 13
D: .
V: TRBV5-4
DNA: TGTGCCAGCAGGCCACCGGGTCTCTATGGCTACACCTTC
CDR3: CASRPPGLYGYTF

J: TRBJ2-7
size: .
length: 13
D: .
V: TRBV6-5
DNA: TGTGCCAGCAGTTATAGGGGAGGTGGCGAGCAGTACTTC
CDR3: CASSYRGGGEQYF

J: TRBJ1-4
size: .
length: 16
D: .
V: TRBV5-6
DNA: TGTGCCAGCAGCTTGCGGCGACAACTGTATAATGAAAAACTGTTTTTT
CDR3: CASSLRRQLYNEKLFF

J: TRBJ1-4
size: .
length: 16
D: .
V: TRBV4-1
DNA: TGCGCCAGCAGCCAAGAGTCCCAGGGGATTAATGAAAAACTGTTTTTT
CDR3: CASSQESQGINEKLFF

J: TRBJ2-1
size: .
length: 10
D: .
V: TRBV20-1
DNA: TGCAGTGCGGGCCCGTTTGAGCAGTTCTTC
CDR3: CSAGPFEQFF

J: TRBJ1-2
size: .
length: 14
D: TRBD1
V: TRBV9
DNA: TGTGCCAGCAGTGGGGCAGGGGGAATCTATGGCTACACCTTC
CDR3: CASSGAGGIYGYTF

J: TRBJ1-2
size: .
length: 15
D: .
V: TRBV5-5
DNA: TGTGCCAGCAGCTTTGCCTTAGATCGCGGCTATGGCTACACCTTC
CDR3: CASSFALDRGYGYTF

J: TRBJ1-2
size: .
length: 16
D: .
V: TRBV7-2
DNA: TGTGCCAGCAGCTTACGACAAACTTACCAGAACTATGGCTACACCTTC
CDR3: CASSLRQTYQNYGYTF

J: TRBJ1-1
size: .
length: 14
D: TRBD1
V: TRBV6-6
DNA: TGTGCCAGCAGGAACGAAGGGACAGACTTCGAAGCTTTCTTT
CDR3: CASRNEGTDFEAFF

J: TRBJ2-7
size: .
length: 13
D: .
V: TRBV18
DNA: TGTGCCAGCTCACCCCCAAGCTCCTACGAGCAGTACTTC
CDR3: CASSPPSSYEQYF

J: TRBJ1-5
size: .
length: 13
D: .
V: TRBV4-1
DNA: TGCGCCAGCGGATCGCAGCGCAATCAGCCCCAGCATTTT
CDR3: CASGSQRNQPQHF

J: TRBJ2-3
size: .
length: 12
D: .
V: TRBV5-1
DNA: TGCGCCAGCAGCTGGCAAACAGATACGCAGTATTTT
CDR3: CASSWQTDTQYF

J: TRBJ1-2
size: .
length: 12
D: .
V: TRBV28
DNA: TGTGCCAGCAGTTTGGAGGGGGGTGGCTACACCTTC
CDR3: CASSLEGGGYTF

J: TRBJ1-1
size: few
length: 15
D: .
V: TRBV5-4
DNA: TGTGCCAGCAGCCCCGGCGGGGCTACAAACACTGAAGCTTTCTTT
CDR3: CASSPGGATNTEAFF

J: TRBJ2-1
size: .
length: 15
D: .
V: TRBV19
DNA: TGTGCCAGTAGTATAAGTCTCTTATCCTACAATGAGCAGTTCTTC
CDR3: CASSISLLSYNEQFF

J: TRBJ2-5
size: .
length: 13
D: .
V: TRBV5-5
DNA: TGTGCCAGCAGCTTTCTCGCGCTGGAGACCCAGTACTTC
CDR3: CASSFLALETQYF

J: TRBJ2-1
size: .
length: 15
D: TRBD2
V: TRBV6-1
DNA: TGTGCCAGCACTAGGACTAGCGGGACGTACAATGAGCAGTTCTTC
CDR3: CASTRTSGTYNEQFF

J: TRBJ2-5
size: .
length: 15
D: .
V: TRBV4-1
DNA: TGCGCCAGCAGCCGAGTTTCCTGGTACGAAGAGACCCAGTACTTC
CDR3: CASSRVSWYEETQYF

J: TRBJ1-5
size: few
length: 16
D: .
V: TRBV18
DNA: TGTGCCAGCTCACCTTCGGGGGCTAATGTTGGTCAGCCCCAGCATTTT
CDR3: CASSPSGANVGQPQHF

J: TRBJ2-7
size: once
length: 12
D: TRBD1
V: TRBV6-1
DNA: TGTGCCAGCAGTGCGGGACAGCGGGAGCAGTACTTC
CDR3: CASSAGQREQYF

J: TRBJ2-1
size: once
length: 16
D: TRBD2
V: TRBV5-1
DNA: TGCGCCAGCAGCTTGGTTCGCGGGGGGGCCCACAATGAGCAGTTCTTC
CDR3: CASSLVRGGAHNEQFF

J: TRBJ1-4
size: .
length: 16
D: TRBD1
V: TRBV11-2
DNA: TGTGCCAGCAGCTCCGGCCAACAGGGGCGGAATGAAAAACTGTTTTTT
CDR3: CASSSGQQGRNEKLFF

J: TRBJ2-5
size: .
length: 16
D: .
V: TRBV9
DNA: TGTGCCAGCAGCGTAGGCCTTTCCGGTGGGGAAGAGACCCAGTACTTC
CDR3: CASSVGLSGGEETQYF

J: TRBJ2-5
size: .
length: 14
D: TRBD1
V: TRBV27
DNA: TGTGCCAGCAGTTTAGGACAGGGGGCGCAGACCCAGTACTTC
CDR3: CASSLGQGAQTQYF

J: TRBJ1-5
size: .
length: 14
D: .
V: TRBV2
DNA: TGTGCCAGCAGTGGGGCGCGGGCCAATCAGCCCCAGCATTTT
CDR3: CASSGARANQPQHF

J: TRBJ1-1
size: .
length: 16
D: .
V: TRBV5-1
DNA: TGCGCCAGCAGCCAACGGGCGACAGGAATGAACACTGAAGCTTTCTTT
CDR3: CASSQRATGMNTEAFF

J: TRBJ2-1
size: .
length: 16
D: .
V: TRBV5-1
DNA: TGCGCCAGCAGCTTGGTCGGGGTGCCTACCTACAATGAGCAGTTCTTC
CDR3: CASSLVGVPTYNEQFF

J: TRBJ1-2
size: .
length: 15
D: TRBD1
V: TRBV7-9
DNA: TGTGCCAGCAGTTTGGGACAGGGAGTTACCTATGGCTACACCTTC
CDR3: CASSLGQGVTYGYTF

J: TRBJ1-1
size: .
length: 13
D: .
V: TRBV10-3
DNA: TGTGCCATCAGCGAACAAGGGGGAACTGAAGCTTTCTTT
CDR3: CAISEQGGTEAFF

J: TRBJ2-1
size: .
length: 15
D: .
V: TRBV29-1
DNA: TGCAGCGTTGAGGGGTCGGAGGACTACTACAATGAGCAGTTCTTC
CDR3: CSVEGSEDYYNEQFF

J: TRBJ2-3
size: .
length: 16
D: .
V: TRBV2
DNA: TGTGCCAGCAGGCCGGTGGAGCGCCCCCTCACAGATACGCAGTATTTT
CDR3: CASRPVERPLTDTQYF

J: TRBJ2-7
size: .
length: 15
D: .
V: TRBV18
DNA: TGTGCCAGCTCACCTTATGGGGCACTATTCGACGAGCAGTACTTC
CDR3: CASSPYGALFDEQYF

J: TRBJ2-1
size: .
length: 17
D: .
V: TRBV4-1
DNA: TGCGCCAGCAGCCAAGGACCGGCAAGAAGCTCCTACAATGAGCAGTTCTTC
CDR3: CASSQGPARSSYNEQFF

J: TRBJ1-2
size: .
length: 14
D: TRBD1
V: TRBV12-5
DNA: TGTGCTAGTGGTTTAAGCGCAGGGGGTTTCGGCTACACCTTC
CDR3: CASGLSAGGFGYTF

J: TRBJ1-1
size: .
length: 15
D: .
V: TRBV7-3
DNA: TGTGCCAGCAGCATTACAGGGTCCATGAACACTGAAGCTTTCTTT
CDR3: CASSITGSMNTEAFF

J: TRBJ2-7
size: .
length: 12
D: .
V: TRBV29-1
DNA: TGCAGCGTTGAGGAACTAGGGAACGAGCAGTACTTC
CDR3: CSVEELGNEQYF

J: TRBJ2-2
size: .
length: 14
D: .
V: TRBV11-2
DNA: TGTGCCAGCAGCTCCCTCCGGGACGCCGGGGAGCTGTTTTTT
CDR3: CASSSLRDAGELFF

J: TRBJ2-1
size: .
length: 16
D: TRBD2
V: TRBV9
DNA: TGTGCCAGCAGCCTCCGGACTAGCCAGGCCTACAATGAGCAGTTCTTC
CDR3: CASSLRTSQAYNEQFF

J: TRBJ2-1
size: .
length: 12
D: .
V: TRBV5-8
DNA: TGTGCCAGCAGCTTTATTATCCCAGAGCAGTTCTTC
CDR3: CASSFIIPEQFF

J: TRBJ2-1
size: .
length: 16
D: .
V: TRBV11-3
DNA: TGTGCCAGCAGCTTAAGAGGGCCTTCTCTCGGCGATGAGCAGTTCTTC
CDR3: CASSLRGPSLGDEQFF